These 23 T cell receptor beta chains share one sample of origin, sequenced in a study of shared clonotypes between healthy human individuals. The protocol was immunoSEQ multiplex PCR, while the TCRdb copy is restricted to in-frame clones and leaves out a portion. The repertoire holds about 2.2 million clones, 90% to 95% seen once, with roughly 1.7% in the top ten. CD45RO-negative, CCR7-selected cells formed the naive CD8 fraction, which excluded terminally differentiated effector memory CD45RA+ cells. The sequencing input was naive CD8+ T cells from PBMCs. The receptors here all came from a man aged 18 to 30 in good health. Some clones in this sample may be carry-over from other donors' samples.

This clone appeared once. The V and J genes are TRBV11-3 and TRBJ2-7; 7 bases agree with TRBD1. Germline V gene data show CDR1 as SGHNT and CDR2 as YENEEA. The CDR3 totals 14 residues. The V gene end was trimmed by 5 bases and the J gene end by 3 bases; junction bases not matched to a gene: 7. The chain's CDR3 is CASSVPGQFYEQYF. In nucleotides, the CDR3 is TGTGCCAGCAGCGTCCCGGGACAGTTCTACGAGCAGTACTTC. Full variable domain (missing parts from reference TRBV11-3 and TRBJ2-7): EAGVVQSPRYKIIEKKQPVAFWCNPISGHNTLYWYLQNLGQGPELLIRYENEEAVDDSQLPKDRFSAERLKGVDSTLKIQPAELGDSAVYLCASSVPGQFYEQYFGPGTRLTVT.

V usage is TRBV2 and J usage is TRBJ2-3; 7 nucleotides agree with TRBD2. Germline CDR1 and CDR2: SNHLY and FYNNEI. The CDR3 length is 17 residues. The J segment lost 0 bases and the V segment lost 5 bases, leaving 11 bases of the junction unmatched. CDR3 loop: CASSSSTSVYSTDTQYF. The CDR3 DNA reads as TGTGCCAGCAGTTCCTCCACTAGCGTCTATAGCACAGATACGCAGTATTTT.

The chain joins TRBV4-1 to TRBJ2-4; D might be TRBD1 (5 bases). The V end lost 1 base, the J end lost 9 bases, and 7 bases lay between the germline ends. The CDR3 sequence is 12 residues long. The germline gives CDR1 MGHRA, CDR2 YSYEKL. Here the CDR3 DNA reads TGCGCCAGCAGCCAAGTTGGGGCCATTCAGTACTTC. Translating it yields CASSQVGAIQYF.

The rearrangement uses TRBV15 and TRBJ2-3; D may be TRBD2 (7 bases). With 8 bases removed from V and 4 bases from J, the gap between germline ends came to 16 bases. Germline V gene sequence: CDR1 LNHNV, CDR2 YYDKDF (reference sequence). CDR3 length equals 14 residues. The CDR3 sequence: CATAEGGEADTQYF. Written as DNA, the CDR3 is TGTGCCACCGCAGAGGGGGGGGAGGCAGATACGCAGTATTTT.

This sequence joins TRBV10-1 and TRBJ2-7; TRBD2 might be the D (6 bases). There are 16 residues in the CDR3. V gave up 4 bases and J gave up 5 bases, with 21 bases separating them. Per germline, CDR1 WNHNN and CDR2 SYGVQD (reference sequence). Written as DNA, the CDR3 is TGCGCCAGCAGTGGAAATCCGGGACTCCCCCAGGACGAGCAGTACTTC. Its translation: CASSGNPGLPQDEQYF.

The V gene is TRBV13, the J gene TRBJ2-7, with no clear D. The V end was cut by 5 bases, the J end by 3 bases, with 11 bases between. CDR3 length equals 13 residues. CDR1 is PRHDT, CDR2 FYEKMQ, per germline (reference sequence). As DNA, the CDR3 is TGTGCCAGCAGCCGAAATAGGGACTACGAGCAGTACTTC. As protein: CASSRNRDYEQYF.

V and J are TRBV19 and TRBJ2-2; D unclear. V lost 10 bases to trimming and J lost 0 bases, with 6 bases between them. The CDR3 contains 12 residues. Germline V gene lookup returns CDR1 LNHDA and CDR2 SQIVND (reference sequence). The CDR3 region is CATHPNTGELFF. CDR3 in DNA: TGTGCCACCCATCCGAACACCGGGGAGCTGTTTTTT.

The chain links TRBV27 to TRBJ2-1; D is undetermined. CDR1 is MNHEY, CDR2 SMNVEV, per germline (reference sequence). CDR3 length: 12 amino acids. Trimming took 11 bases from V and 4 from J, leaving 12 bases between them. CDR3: CACCGRYNEQFF. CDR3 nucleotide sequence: TGTGCCTGCTGTGGTAGGTACAATGAGCAGTTCTTC.

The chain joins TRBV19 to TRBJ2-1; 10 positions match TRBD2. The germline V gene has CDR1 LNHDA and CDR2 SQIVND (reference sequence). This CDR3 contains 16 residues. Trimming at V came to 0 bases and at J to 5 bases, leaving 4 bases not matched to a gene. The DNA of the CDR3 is TGTGCCAGTAGTATAGAAGCGGGAGGGCCGGACAATGAGCAGTTCTTC. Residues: CASSIEAGGPDNEQFF. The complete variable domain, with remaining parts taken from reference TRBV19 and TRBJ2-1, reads DGGITQSPKYLFRKEGQNVTLSCEQNLNHDAMYWYRQDPGQGLRLIYYSQIVNDFQKGDIAEGYSVSREKKESFPLTVTSAQKNPTAFYLCASSIEAGGPDNEQFFGPGTRLTVL.

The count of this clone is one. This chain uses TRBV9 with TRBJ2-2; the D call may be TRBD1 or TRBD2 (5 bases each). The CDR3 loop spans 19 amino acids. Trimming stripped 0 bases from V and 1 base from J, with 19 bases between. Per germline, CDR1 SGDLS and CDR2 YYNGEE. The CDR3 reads CASSVARIMGTKNTGELFF. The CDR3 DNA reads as TGTGCCAGCAGCGTAGCTAGGATAATGGGGACCAAGAACACCGGGGAGCTGTTTTTT.

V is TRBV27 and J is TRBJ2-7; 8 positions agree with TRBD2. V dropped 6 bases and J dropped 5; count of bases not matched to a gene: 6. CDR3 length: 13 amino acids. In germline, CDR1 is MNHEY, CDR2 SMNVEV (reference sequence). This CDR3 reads CASRPSGSHEQYF. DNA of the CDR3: TGTGCCAGCAGGCCCAGCGGGAGCCACGAGCAGTACTTC.

The CDR3, as DNA: TGTGCCAGCAGTTTATACACCCTCCAAGAGACCCAGTACTTC. It yields the protein CASSLYTLQETQYF. This chain links TRBV28 with TRBJ2-5, with no clear D. V was clipped by 1 base and J by 1 base, with 7 bases between them. This CDR3 region has 14 residues. The germline V gene has CDR1 MDHEN and CDR2 SYDVKM.

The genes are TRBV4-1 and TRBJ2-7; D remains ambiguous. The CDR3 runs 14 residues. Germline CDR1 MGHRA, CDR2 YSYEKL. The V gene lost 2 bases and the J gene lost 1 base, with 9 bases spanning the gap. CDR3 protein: CASSQFLVSYEQYF. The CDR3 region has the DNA TGCGCCAGCAGCCAATTTCTAGTTTCCTACGAGCAGTACTTC.

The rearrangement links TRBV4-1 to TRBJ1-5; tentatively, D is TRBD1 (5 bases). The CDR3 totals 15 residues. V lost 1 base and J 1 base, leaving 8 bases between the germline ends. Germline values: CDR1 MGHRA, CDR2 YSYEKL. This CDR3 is CASSQATVSNQPQHF. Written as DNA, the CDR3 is TGCGCCAGCAGCCAAGCGACAGTGAGCAATCAGCCCCAGCATTTT.

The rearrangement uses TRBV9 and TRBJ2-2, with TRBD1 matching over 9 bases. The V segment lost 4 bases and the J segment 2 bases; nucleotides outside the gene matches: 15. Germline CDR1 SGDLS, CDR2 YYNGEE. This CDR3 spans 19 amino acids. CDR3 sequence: CASSLLPRPGQGNTGELFF. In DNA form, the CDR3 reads TGTGCCAGCAGCCTACTCCCCCGACCGGGACAGGGAAACACCGGGGAGCTGTTTTTT.

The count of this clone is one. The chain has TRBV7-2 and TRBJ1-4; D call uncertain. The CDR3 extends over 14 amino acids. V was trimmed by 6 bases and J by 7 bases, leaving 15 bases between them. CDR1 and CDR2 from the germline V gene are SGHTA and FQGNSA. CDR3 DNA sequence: TGTGCCAGCAGGCTCCTGTCTCCGTCTGAAAAACTGTTTTTT. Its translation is CASRLLSPSEKLFF.

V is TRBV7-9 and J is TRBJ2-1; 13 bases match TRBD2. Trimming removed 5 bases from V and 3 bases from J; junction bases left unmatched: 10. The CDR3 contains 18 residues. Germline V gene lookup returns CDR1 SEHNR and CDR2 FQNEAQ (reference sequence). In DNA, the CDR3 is TGTGCCAGCAGCGTCCAACTAGCGGGAGGGCCTAACTACAATGAGCAGTTCTTC. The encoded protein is CASSVQLAGGPNYNEQFF.

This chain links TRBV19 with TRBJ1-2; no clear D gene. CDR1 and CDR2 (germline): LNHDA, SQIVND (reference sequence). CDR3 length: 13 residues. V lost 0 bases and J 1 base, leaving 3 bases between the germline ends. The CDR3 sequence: CASSIDFNYGYTF. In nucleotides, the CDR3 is TGTGCCAGTAGTATAGATTTTAACTATGGCTACACCTTC.

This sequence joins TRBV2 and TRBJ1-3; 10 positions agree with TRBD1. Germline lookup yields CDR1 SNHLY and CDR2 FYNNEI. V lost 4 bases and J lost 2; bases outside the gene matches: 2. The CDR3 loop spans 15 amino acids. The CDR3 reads CASSGDRGPGNTIYF. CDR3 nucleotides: TGTGCCAGCAGTGGTGACAGGGGGCCTGGAAACACCATATATTTT.

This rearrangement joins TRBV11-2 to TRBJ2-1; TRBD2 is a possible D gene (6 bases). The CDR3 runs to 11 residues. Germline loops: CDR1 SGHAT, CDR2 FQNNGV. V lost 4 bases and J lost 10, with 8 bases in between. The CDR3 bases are TGTGCCAGCAGCTGGGAGGACGAGCAGTTCTTC. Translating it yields CASSWEDEQFF.

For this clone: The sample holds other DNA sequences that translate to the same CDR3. In DNA form, the CDR3 reads TGTGCCAGCAGTTTAGCCAGAAATCAGCCCCAGCATTTT. Translated, it gives CASSLARNQPQHF. The gene calls are TRBV27 and TRBJ1-5; no definite D call. Germline loops: CDR1 MNHEY, CDR2 SMNVEV (reference sequence). Trimming stripped 2 bases from V and 4 bases from J, with 6 bases between. The CDR3 contains 13 residues.

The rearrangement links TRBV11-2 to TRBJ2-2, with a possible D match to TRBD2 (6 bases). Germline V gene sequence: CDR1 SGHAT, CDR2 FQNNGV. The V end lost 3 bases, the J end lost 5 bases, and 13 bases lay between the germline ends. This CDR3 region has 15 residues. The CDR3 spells CASSFTSPRTGELFF. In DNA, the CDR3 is TGTGCCAGCAGCTTTACTAGCCCCAGGACCGGGGAGCTGTTTTTT.

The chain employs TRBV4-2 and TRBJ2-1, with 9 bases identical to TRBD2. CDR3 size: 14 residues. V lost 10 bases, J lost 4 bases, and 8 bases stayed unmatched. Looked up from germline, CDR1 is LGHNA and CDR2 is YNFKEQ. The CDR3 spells CATGGAGGYNEQFF. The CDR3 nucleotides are TGTGCCACGGGGGGAGCGGGAGGTTACAATGAGCAGTTCTTC.